This T cell receptor (beta chain) was obtained from a study of cytomegalovirus exposure and HLA in healthy donors. Unmatched junction bases numbered 1, after V lost 0 bases and J lost 1 base. The CDR3 is made up of 16 amino acids. CDR1 and CDR2 from the germline V gene are MDHEN and SYDVKM. TCRdb keeps only in-frame clones here, not all; method: immunoSEQ multiplex PCR. The sample contains 200,000 to 250,000 clones, over 75% of which appear only once. Material for sequencing was PBMCs. The chain has TRBV28 and TRBJ1-2; 11 positions agree with TRBD1. The TCR was taken from a woman aged 18-29 years in good health and CMV-seropositive. The CDR3 DNA sequence: TGTGCCAGCAGTTTATGGGACAGGGGGCTTAACTATGGCTACACCTTC. This encodes CASSLWDRGLNYGYTF.